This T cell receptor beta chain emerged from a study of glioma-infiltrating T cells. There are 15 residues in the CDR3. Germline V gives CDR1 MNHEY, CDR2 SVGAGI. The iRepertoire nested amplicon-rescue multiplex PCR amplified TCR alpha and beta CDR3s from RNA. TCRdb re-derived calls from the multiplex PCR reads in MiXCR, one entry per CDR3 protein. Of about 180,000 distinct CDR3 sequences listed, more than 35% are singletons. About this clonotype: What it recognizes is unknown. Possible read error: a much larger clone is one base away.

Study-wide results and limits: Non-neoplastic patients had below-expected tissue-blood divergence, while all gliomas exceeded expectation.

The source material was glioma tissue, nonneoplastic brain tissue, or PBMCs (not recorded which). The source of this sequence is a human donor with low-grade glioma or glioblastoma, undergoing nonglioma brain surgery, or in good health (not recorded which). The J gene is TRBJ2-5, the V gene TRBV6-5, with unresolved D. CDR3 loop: CATLTTKGPLKTKYF. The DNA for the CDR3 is TGTGCCACCCTAACTACAAAGGGCCCTCTAAAGACCAAGTACTTC.